The 25 T cell receptor beta chains given below trace back to one sample, sequenced in a study of control samples from healthy donors and cancer patients. The repertoire was sequenced with immunoSEQ multiplex PCR; TCRdb's copy has only in-frame clones and lacks some. The sample holds about 130,000 clones; approximately 89% are singletons and the top ten take roughly 8.6%. Sample: blood. These receptors originate from a man aged 18-30 years in good health.

The CDR3: CASSAGQFNEKLFF. The DNA of the CDR3 is TGTGCCAGCAGCGCTGGACAGTTTAATGAAAAACTGTTTTTT. This chain uses TRBV5-4 with TRBJ1-4; possible D gene TRBD1, 6 bases. The CDR3 has 14 amino acids. Germline loops: CDR1 SGHNT, CDR2 YYREEE (reference sequence). V lost 4 bases to trimming and J lost 4 bases, with 11 bases between them.

V and J are TRBV18 and TRBJ2-7; D is perhaps TRBD2 (5 bases). Germline loops: CDR1 KGHSH, CDR2 LQKENI. The CDR3 runs to 14 residues. V dropped 6 bases and J dropped 6 bases, with 18 bases sitting between them. The CDR3 protein is CASSPGGRPPEQYF. The DNA of the CDR3 is TGTGCCAGCTCCCCTGGCGGGCGTCCCCCCGAGCAGTACTTC.

Relative to its sample, this clone is medium-sized. The rearrangement uses TRBV7-9 and TRBJ1-4, with no clear D. The V end was cut by 5 bases, the J end by 7 bases, with 17 bases between. The CDR3 sequence is 15 residues long. The germline V gene has CDR1 SEHNR and CDR2 FQNEAQ (reference sequence). CDR3 region: CASSQSRTGGEKLFF. CDR3 coding DNA: TGTGCCAGCAGCCAGAGTCGGACGGGTGGTGAAAAACTGTTTTTT.

The gene calls are TRBV5-1 and TRBJ1-3; D is uncertain. The CDR3 runs to 18 residues. Trimming stripped 0 bases from V and 0 bases from J, with 16 bases between. Germline V lookup: CDR1 SGHRS, CDR2 YFSETQ. The CDR3 loop reads CASSLVGSQASSGNTIYF. The CDR3 DNA sequence: TGCGCCAGCAGCTTGGTTGGGTCTCAGGCAAGCTCTGGAAACACCATATATTTT.

This chain uses TRBV6-6 with TRBJ2-7; the match to TRBD2 covers 10 bases. Trimming removed 6 bases from V and 0 bases from J; junction bases left unmatched: 2. CDR1 and CDR2 (germline): MNHNY, SVGAGI (reference sequence). CDR3 length equals 14 residues. The CDR3 here is CASRLAGISYEQYF. CDR3 in DNA: TGTGCCAGCAGACTAGCGGGGATCTCCTACGAGCAGTACTTC.

The V call is TRBV7-3, the J call TRBJ1-1; the match to TRBD1 covers 7 bases. CDR1 and CDR2 (germline): SGHTA, FQGTGA. With V trimmed by 5 bases and J by 4 bases, 10 bases remained unmatched. This CDR3 contains 15 residues. DNA of the CDR3: TGTGCCAGCAGCCCAGGGACAGAGGCAGGCACTGAAGCTTTCTTT. This gives the protein CASSPGTEAGTEAFF.

The chain uses TRBV29-1 and TRBJ2-1, with D perhaps given as TRBD1 or TRBD2 (5 bases each). This CDR3 region has 15 residues. CDR1 SQVTM and CDR2 ANQGSEA come from the germline V gene. V lost 1 base and J lost 2, with 12 bases in between. CDR3 amino acids: CSVEGGTLAYNEQFF. For the CDR3, the DNA is TGCAGCGTTGAAGGGGGGACCCTAGCCTACAATGAGCAGTTCTTC.

This clone was seen only once. The gene calls are TRBV2 and TRBJ2-7; TRBD1 matches 8 bases. Germline CDR1 SNHLY, CDR2 FYNNEI. CDR3 length equals 15 residues. Trimming removed 3 bases from V and 6 bases from J; junction bases left unmatched: 10. The CDR3: CASSDWTGSPLEQYF. CDR3 coding DNA: TGTGCCAGCAGTGATTGGACAGGGTCCCCCCTCGAGCAGTACTTC. Combining the CDR3 with reference TRBV2 and TRBJ2-7 gives the whole variable domain EPEVTQTPSHQVTQMGQEVILRCVPISNHLYFYWYRQILGQKVEFLVSFYNNEISEKSEIFDDQFSVERPDGSNFTLKIRSTKLEDSAMYFCASSDWTGSPLEQYFGPGTRLTVT.

The rearrangement joins TRBV19 to TRBJ1-1; 7 nucleotides align to TRBD1. The ends lost 3 bases at V and 4 bases at J; junction bases unmatched: 5. Germline V gene sequence: CDR1 LNHDA, CDR2 SQIVND (reference sequence). The CDR3 is 14 amino acids. The CDR3 loop is CASSMTGRSTEAFF. DNA for the CDR3: TGTGCCAGTAGTATGACAGGGAGGAGCACTGAAGCTTTCTTT. Drawing the rest from reference TRBV19 and TRBJ1-1, the complete variable domain is DGGITQSPKYLFRKEGQNVTLSCEQNLNHDAMYWYRQDPGQGLRLIYYSQIVNDFQKGDIAEGYSVSREKKESFPLTVTSAQKNPTAFYLCASSMTGRSTEAFFGQGTRLTVV.

The chain joins TRBV5-1 to TRBJ1-1; D is possibly TRBD1 (5 bases). Germline values: CDR1 SGHRS, CDR2 YFSETQ. The CDR3 spans 14 residues. Trimming cost V 2 bases and J 1 base, with 9 bases left between them. DNA of the CDR3: TGCGCCAGCAGCTTACGACAGCCGAACACTGAAGCTTTCTTT. This codes for CASSLRQPNTEAFF.

This clone was found once. This sequence joins TRBV12-3 or TRBV12-4 and TRBJ2-3; D unclear. The CDR3 is made up of 13 amino acids. V shed 3 bases and J shed 4 bases, with 8 bases lying between them. Here the CDR3 DNA reads TGTGCCAGCAGTTTGATTAGGGCAGATACGCAGTATTTT. It specifies CASSLIRADTQYF.

The chain employs TRBV2 and TRBJ2-1; possible D gene TRBD2, 6 bases. The CDR3 sequence is 14 residues long. Germline V lookup: CDR1 SNHLY, CDR2 FYNNEI. V was pared by 5 bases and J by 4 bases, with 12 bases between. The CDR3 region has the DNA TGTGCCAGCAGTAACCGGGACTTTTACAATGAGCAGTTCTTC. It encodes CASSNRDFYNEQFF.

The chain joins TRBV7-2 to TRBJ1-2; 10 positions agree with TRBD1. The CDR3 sequence is 16 residues long. Germline CDR1 and CDR2: SGHTA and FQGNSA. V trimming: 1 base; J trimming: 2 bases; junction bases outside the gene matches: 4. CDR3 DNA: TGTGCCAGCAGCTTAGGAGGGACAGGGGTGAACTATGGCTACACCTTC. This encodes CASSLGGTGVNYGYTF.

This chain connects TRBV6-1 to TRBJ1-1; a weak D match, TRBD1 (6 bases). CDR1 and CDR2 from the germline V gene are MNHNS and SASEGT. Between the trimmed V and J ends, which lost 3 bases and 2 bases, there was a span of 10 bases. The CDR3 covers 14 residues. CDR3 loop: CASSEEDSNTEAFF. CDR3 sequence (DNA): TGTGCCAGCAGTGAGGAGGACAGTAACACTGAAGCTTTCTTT.

This clone was seen a single time. The chain uses TRBV4-1 and TRBJ1-3; unclear D gene. Germline assignment: CDR1 MGHRA and CDR2 YSYEKL. The germline V and J ends were trimmed by 0 bases and 0 bases, with 9 bases remaining between them. CDR3 length: 16 residues. CDR3 sequence (DNA): TGCGCCAGCAGCCAAGATCCGGCCCCCTCTGGAAACACCATATATTTT. Translating it yields CASSQDPAPSGNTIYF.

The chain couples TRBV6-6 to TRBJ1-6, with 9 bases fitting TRBD1. The length of the CDR3 is 16 residues. Per the germline V gene, CDR1 is MNHNY and CDR2 is SVGAGI (reference sequence). V lost 6 bases, J lost 0 bases, and 3 bases stayed unmatched. The CDR3 nucleotides read TGTGCCAGCAGCGGGACAGGGAGCTCCTATAATTCACCCCTCCACTTT. This gives the protein CASSGTGSSYNSPLHF.

J is TRBJ1-1 and V is TRBV4-1; possibly TRBD1 for D (6 bases). Trimming cost V 2 bases and J 4 bases, with 14 bases left between them. The CDR3 has 15 amino acids. In germline, CDR1 is MGHRA, CDR2 YSYEKL. CDR3 nucleotide sequence: TGCGCCAGCAGCCAATTCGGGGGGCTGGGCACTGAAGCTTTCTTT. This codes for CASSQFGGLGTEAFF.

The chain couples TRBV19 to TRBJ2-5, with D possibly matching TRBD1 (5 bases). The length of the CDR3 is 15 residues. V was trimmed by 1 base and J by 2 bases, leaving 11 bases between them. Germline V lookup: CDR1 LNHDA, CDR2 SQIVND (reference sequence). The CDR3 nucleotides read TGTGCCAGTAGTATAGGGACACCAACACAAGAGACCCAGTACTTC. Translating it yields CASSIGTPTQETQYF. The variable domain in full, with the rest retrieved from reference TRBV19 and TRBJ2-5, is DGGITQSPKYLFRKEGQNVTLSCEQNLNHDAMYWYRQDPGQGLRLIYYSQIVNDFQKGDIAEGYSVSREKKESFPLTVTSAQKNPTAFYLCASSIGTPTQETQYFGPGTRLLVL.

The chain carries TRBV5-1 and TRBJ1-4, with 10 bases identical to TRBD1. The CDR3 is 17 amino acids. J gave up 5 bases and V 4 bases, and 11 bases lay outside the gene matches. CDR1 and CDR2 (germline): SGHRS, YFSETQ. CDR3 loop: CASSLLPGTGANEKLFF. CDR3 DNA sequence: TGCGCCAGCAGCCTTCTACCCGGGACAGGGGCCAATGAAAAACTGTTTTTT.

This sequence joins TRBV5-1 and TRBJ2-1; a possible D gene is TRBD1 (5 bases). The ends were cut back, 0 bases at V and 3 bases at J, with 13 bases in the middle. This CDR3 region has 16 residues. Germline CDR1 SGHRS, CDR2 YFSETQ. This CDR3 is CASSLASQGGYNEQFF. As DNA, the CDR3 is TGCGCCAGCAGCTTGGCCAGTCAGGGCGGCTACAATGAGCAGTTCTTC.

J is TRBJ1-4 and V is TRBV6-5; D remains unclear. Germline V lookup: CDR1 MNHEY, CDR2 SVGAGI. The CDR3 totals 12 residues. The V end was cut by 4 bases, the J end by 8 bases, with 8 bases between. The CDR3 DNA sequence: TGTGCCAGCAGTTCCGGTGGCGAAAAACTGTTTTTT. It is translated as CASSSGGEKLFF.

The CDR3 reads CASSAPGQGNTGELFF. As DNA, the CDR3 is TGTGCCAGCAGCGCCCCGGGACAGGGAAACACCGGGGAGCTGTTTTTT. The V and J genes are TRBV9 and TRBJ2-2; 9 bases match TRBD1. Germline CDR1 reads SGDLS; CDR2 reads YYNGEE. This CDR3 is built from 16 residues. Trimming removed 3 bases from V and 2 bases from J; junction bases left unmatched: 5.

V usage is TRBV3-1 (or the pseudogene TRBV3-2) and J usage is TRBJ2-2, with unresolved D. Trimming took off 2 bases at V and 2 bases at J, with 0 bases between the two ends. The CDR3 has 12 amino acids. CDR1 and CDR2 from the germline V gene are LGHDT and YNNKEL (reference sequence). DNA of the CDR3: TGTGCCAGCAGCCAAAACACCGGGGAGCTGTTTTTT. This gives the protein CASSQNTGELFF.

The chain has TRBV3-1 (or the pseudogene TRBV3-2) and TRBJ2-7, with D perhaps TRBD1 (6 bases). The CDR3 consists of 13 residues. Germline V gene data show CDR1 as LGHDT and CDR2 as YNNKEL (reference sequence). V was shortened by 0 bases and J by 7 bases, with 10 bases between the two germline ends. Here the CDR3 reads CASSQDRGREQYF. For the CDR3, the DNA is TGTGCCAGCAGCCAAGACAGGGGAAGAGAGCAGTACTTC.

A single count supports this clone. The chain combines TRBV7-3 with TRBJ1-1; D is uncertain. CDR3 length: 15 residues. V lost 0 bases to trimming and J lost 3 bases, with 11 bases between them. CDR1 is SGHTA, CDR2 FQGTGA, per germline. The CDR3 DNA sequence: TGTGCCAGCAGCTTAACGAGGGCAGGTTACACTGAAGCTTTCTTT. Protein product: CASSLTRAGYTEAFF. Full variable domain (rest looked up from reference TRBV7-3 and TRBJ1-1): GAGVSQTPSNKVTEKGKYVELRCDPISGHTALYWYRQSLGQGPEFLIYFQGTGAADDSGLPNDRFFAVRPEGSVSTLKIQRTERGDSAVYLCASSLTRAGYTEAFFGQGTRLTVV.